Following are 27 T cell receptor beta chains from one sample sequenced in a study of T cells and copy number aberrations in small-cell lung cancer. Clones were sequenced by immunoSEQ multiplex PCR, and TCRdb holds only the in-frame ones, with some missing. The table shows more than 9,000 clones, with nearly 80% occurring only once. The sequencing sample was made of normal tissue next to the tumor. The receptors originated from a man aged 55 to 69 with small cell lung cancer.

This clone was seen a few times. The chain has TRBV11-2 and TRBJ2-5; D call uncertain. The germline CDR1 and CDR2 sequences are SGHAT and FQNNGV. The CDR3 runs to 11 residues. Trimming removed 3 bases at V and 5 bases at J, with 4 bases between. CDR3 sequence reads: CASSFAETQYF. The CDR3 DNA reads as TGTGCCAGCAGCTTTGCGGAGACCCAGTACTTC.

The chain recombines TRBV29-1 with TRBJ1-2; no reliable D call. V gave up 3 bases and J gave up 4 bases, with 6 bases separating them. This CDR3 spans 11 amino acids. Germline V gives CDR1 SQVTM, CDR2 ANQGSEA. The CDR3: CSVEIGYGYTF. CDR3 sequence (DNA): TGCAGCGTTGAGATCGGCTATGGCTACACCTTC.

The chain is built from TRBV5-6 and TRBJ2-7; 8 nucleotides align to TRBD1. Germline CDR1 is SGHDT and CDR2 is YYEEEE. There are 15 residues in the CDR3. V lost 0 bases to trimming and J lost 3 bases; unmatched junction nucleotides: 5. DNA of the CDR3: TGTGCCAGCAGCTTGGCAGGTGGGACAGGCTACGAGCAGTACTTC. It encodes CASSLAGGTGYEQYF.

The gene calls are TRBV14 and TRBJ2-2, with D maybe TRBD2 (6 bases). CDR1 and CDR2 from the germline V gene are SGHDN and FVKESK. V was cut by 0 bases and J by 7 bases, with 9 bases left in between. CDR3 size: 14 residues. CDR3 region: CASSQDAGIGELFF. The CDR3 DNA is TGTGCCAGCAGCCAAGATGCGGGAATCGGGGAGCTGTTTTTT. The whole variable domain, remainder taken from reference TRBV14 and TRBJ2-2, is EAGVTQFPSHSVIEKGQTVTLRCDPISGHDNLYWYRRVMGKEIKFLLHFVKESKQDESGMPNNRFLAERTGGTYSTLKVQPAELEDSGVYFCASSQDAGIGELFFGEGSRLTVL.

The chain uses TRBV28 and TRBJ2-7; D is uncertain. Germline CDR1 MDHEN, CDR2 SYDVKM. V was clipped by 6 bases and J by 6 bases, with 9 bases between them. This CDR3 is 11 amino acids long. The CDR3 loop reads CASSSWSEQYF. In DNA form, the CDR3 reads TGTGCCAGCAGCTCTTGGAGCGAGCAGTACTTC.

J is TRBJ2-5 and V is TRBV5-4; D is perhaps TRBD2 (5 bases). V was pared by 2 bases and J by 5 bases, with 7 bases between. The CDR3 is made up of 12 amino acids. Germline V lookup: CDR1 SGHNT, CDR2 YYREEE (reference sequence). The CDR3 DNA reads TGTGCCAGCAGCTTTGTAGCGGAGACCCAGTACTTC. Residues: CASSFVAETQYF.

This sequence joins TRBV2 and TRBJ2-3; the D is unclear. Germline CDR1 is SNHLY and CDR2 is FYNNEI. With 0 bases removed from V and 4 bases from J, the gap between germline ends came to 11 bases. The CDR3 length is 15 residues. In nucleotides, the CDR3 is TGTGCCAGCAGTGAAGCGGATTTGGTCTCAGATACGCAGTATTTT. Protein product: CASSEADLVSDTQYF.

This clone was seen a few times. This chain links TRBV30 with TRBJ1-3; D gene ambiguous. There are 13 residues in the CDR3. Per germline, CDR1 GTSNPN and CDR2 SVGIG (reference sequence). Between the trimmed V and J ends, which lost 0 bases and 3 bases, there was a span of 6 bases. CDR3 sequence reads: CAWSVQDGNTIYF. The CDR3, as DNA: TGTGCCTGGAGTGTCCAGGATGGAAACACCATATATTTT. The complete variable domain, with remaining parts taken from reference TRBV30 and TRBJ1-3, reads SQTIHQWPATLVQPVGSPLSLECTVEGTSNPNLYWYRQAAGRGLQLLFYSVGIGQISSEVPQNLSASRPQDRQFILSSKKLLLSDSGFYLCAWSVQDGNTIYFGEGSWLTVV.

This chain uses TRBV7-3 with TRBJ2-1; tentative D call: TRBD1 (5 bases). CDR1 and CDR2 (germline): SGHTA, FQGTGA. The CDR3 sequence is 16 residues long. V dropped 0 bases and J dropped 8 bases, with 17 bases sitting between them. The CDR3 is CASSLTIQKGSDEQFF. The CDR3 nucleotides read TGTGCCAGCAGCTTAACGATCCAGAAGGGGTCGGATGAGCAGTTCTTC.

V gene TRBV7-9 combines with J gene TRBJ2-5, with TRBD1 as a possible D gene (6 bases). The length of the CDR3 is 13 residues. V lost 5 bases, J lost 5 bases, and 12 bases lay in between. Germline V gives CDR1 SEHNR, CDR2 FQNEAQ (reference sequence). The CDR3 sequence: CASSQGSGETQYF. Written as DNA, the CDR3 is TGTGCCAGCAGCCAGGGGTCAGGGGAGACCCAGTACTTC.

The chain carries TRBV19 and TRBJ1-5; TRBD1 matches 10 bases. Germline CDR1 reads LNHDA; CDR2 reads SQIVND (reference sequence). With 7 bases clipped from V and 3 bases from J, the junction kept 9 bases outside the gene matches. This CDR3 has 16 residues. CDR3 amino acids: CASTTSGTGDNQPQHF. CDR3 nucleotide sequence: TGTGCCAGTACCACATCCGGGACAGGGGACAATCAGCCCCAGCATTTT.

A remark on this clone: Other DNA sequences in the sample encode the same CDR3. CDR3 in DNA: TGCAGTGCGCCACGCCAAGAGACCCAGTACTTC. It translates to CSAPRQETQYF. The rearrangement links TRBV20-1 to TRBJ2-5; D is undetermined. Germline-derived CDR1 and CDR2 are DFQATT and SNEGSKA (reference sequence). Deletions cut 6 bases from V and 1 base from J, with 6 bases between. The CDR3 has 11 residues.

This clone occurred a few times. This chain uses TRBV6-6 with TRBJ1-1; tentative D call: TRBD1 (6 bases). The CDR3 length is 14 residues. Germline CDR1 reads MNHNY; CDR2 reads SVGAGI (reference sequence). With 6 bases removed from V and 7 bases from J, the gap between germline ends came to 18 bases. The CDR3 bases are TGTGCCAGCAGCCACCTCGGGGGGCCGGGTGAAGCTTTCTTT. Encoded protein: CASSHLGGPGEAFF.

V and J are TRBV5-1 and TRBJ2-1; D remains unclear. There are 13 residues in the CDR3. Trimming stripped 0 bases from V and 7 bases from J, with 8 bases between. Germline values: CDR1 SGHRS, CDR2 YFSETQ. This chain's CDR3 is CASSLEIDNEQFF. As DNA, the CDR3 is TGCGCCAGCAGCTTGGAGATAGATAATGAGCAGTTCTTC.

By sample fraction, this clone is large (0.1 to 1%). The gene calls are TRBV19 and TRBJ1-1; 7 nucleotides agree with TRBD1. CDR1 and CDR2 (germline): LNHDA, SQIVND (reference sequence). V lost 10 bases and J lost 2; bases outside the gene matches: 4. There are 12 residues in the CDR3. CDR3 amino acids: CATRTGNTEAFF. The DNA for the CDR3 is TGTGCCACTAGGACAGGTAACACTGAAGCTTTCTTT.

The rearrangement uses TRBV7-6 and TRBJ2-3; the match to TRBD2 covers 8 bases. The V segment lost 1 base and the J segment 2 bases; nucleotides outside the gene matches: 5. From germline, CDR1 is SGHVS and CDR2 FNYEAQ. This CDR3 contains 16 residues. The CDR3 reads CASSLELRGATDTQYF. The CDR3 DNA reads TGTGCCAGCAGCTTAGAGTTGCGGGGGGCCACAGATACGCAGTATTTT.

The chain carries TRBV5-1 and TRBJ1-4, with 8 bases fitting TRBD1. The junction had 16 bases not matched to a gene; V was cut back by 4 bases and J by 5 bases. The CDR3 totals 18 residues. Germline values: CDR1 SGHRS, CDR2 YFSETQ. The CDR3 region is CASSLGGPNRGGNEKLFF. The CDR3 DNA sequence: TGCGCCAGCAGCCTGGGCGGGCCGAACAGGGGGGGGAATGAAAAACTGTTTTTT.

The rearrangement joins TRBV4-1 to TRBJ2-2; TRBD2 matches 8 bases. Trimming at V came to 7 bases and at J to 2 bases, leaving 3 bases not matched to a gene. Germline CDR1 and CDR2: MGHRA and YSYEKL. The CDR3 loop spans 14 amino acids. The CDR3 here is CASKLAENTGELFF. CDR3 DNA sequence: TGCGCCAGCAAACTAGCGGAAAACACCGGGGAGCTGTTTTTT.

The V call is TRBV2, the J call TRBJ2-1; TRBD2 aligns across 12 bases. This CDR3 has 14 amino acids. Per germline, CDR1 SNHLY and CDR2 FYNNEI. V shed 8 bases, J shed 7 bases, and the junction held 6 bases outside the gene matches. CDR3 in DNA: TGTGCCAGCCCGACTAGCGGGAGTGGTAATGAGCAGTTCTTC. As protein: CASPTSGSGNEQFF.

The J gene is TRBJ2-5, the V gene TRBV4-1; 10 nucleotides line up with TRBD2. The length of the CDR3 is 14 residues. Germline V gene sequence: CDR1 MGHRA, CDR2 YSYEKL. J lost 5 bases, V lost 8 bases, and 8 bases had no gene match. The CDR3 loop is CASALAGVGETQYF. The CDR3 nucleotides read TGCGCCAGCGCCCTAGCGGGAGTTGGGGAGACCCAGTACTTC.

The chain employs TRBV19 and TRBJ2-1, with D perhaps TRBD1 (5 bases). This CDR3 contains 15 residues. The V end lost 5 bases, the J end lost 4 bases, and 15 bases lay between the germline ends. The germline gives CDR1 LNHDA, CDR2 SQIVND (reference sequence). CDR3 protein: CASSLGSGAYNEQFF. CDR3 DNA sequence: TGTGCCAGTAGTTTGGGGTCTGGGGCGTACAATGAGCAGTTCTTC.

V and J are TRBV30 and TRBJ2-1; D remains ambiguous. Looked up from germline, CDR1 is GTSNPN and CDR2 is SVGIG (reference sequence). This CDR3 has 11 residues. V was cut by 3 bases and J by 4 bases, with 4 bases left in between. The CDR3 here is CAWRGYNEQFF. In nucleotides, the CDR3 is TGTGCCTGGAGGGGGTACAATGAGCAGTTCTTC.

This clone has more than one count but fewer than ten. The chain carries TRBV4-2 and TRBJ2-7; 8 bases agree with TRBD2. Germline V gives CDR1 LGHNA, CDR2 YNFKEQ. CDR3 length equals 15 residues. V dropped 4 bases and J dropped 0; count of bases not matched to a gene: 5. The CDR3 DNA is TGTGCCAGCAGCCTCACACTAGCGGACTCCTACGAGCAGTACTTC. Protein sequence: CASSLTLADSYEQYF.

This chain uses TRBV4-1 with TRBJ2-7, with 9 bases matching TRBD2. Germline CDR1 and CDR2: MGHRA and YSYEKL. Losses at the gene ends were 1 base for V and 2 bases for J; bases not matched to a gene: 6. The CDR3 spans 16 residues. The CDR3 is CASSQAPASGTYEQYF. DNA for the CDR3: TGCGCCAGCAGCCAAGCCCCAGCTAGCGGGACCTACGAGCAGTACTTC.

The chain has TRBV10-3 and TRBJ2-3; 14 bases are shared with TRBD2. V dropped 6 bases and J dropped 6; count of bases not matched to a gene: 8. The CDR3 is 16 residues long. CDR1 is ENHRY, CDR2 SYGVKD, per germline. The CDR3 is CAIRLPGLAGVDTQYF. The CDR3 bases are TGTGCCATCAGGCTACCGGGACTAGCGGGAGTTGATACGCAGTATTTT.

This clone was detected once. The chain recombines TRBV9 with TRBJ2-1; 8 nucleotides match TRBD1. With 3 bases clipped from V and 7 bases from J, the junction kept 9 bases outside the gene matches. The CDR3 runs 15 residues. Germline CDR1 reads SGDLS; CDR2 reads YYNGEE. The CDR3 region has the DNA TGTGCCAGCAGCGATCAGGACAGGGTCTGGAATGAGCAGTTCTTC. Translating it yields CASSDQDRVWNEQFF.

This sequence joins TRBV28 and TRBJ2-1; 7 bases match TRBD2. Germline V gene data show CDR1 as MDHEN and CDR2 as SYDVKM. The CDR3 is 14 residues long. Trimming cost V 10 bases and J 3 bases; bases outside gene matches: 9. The DNA of the CDR3 is TGTGCCACCATATTGTCTAGCGGCTACAATGAGCAGTTCTTC. Its translation is CATILSSGYNEQFF. The full variable domain, completed using reference TRBV28 and TRBJ2-1, is DVKVTQSSRYLVKRTGEKVFLECVQDMDHENMFWYRQDPGLGLRLIYFSYDVKMKEKGDIPEGYSVSREKKERFSLILESASTNQTSMYLCATILSSGYNEQFFGPGTRLTVL.